This record looks at one T cell receptor (beta chain) sequence and its context. At least ten counts were recorded for this clonotype. Its specific antigen is unknown. Per-base qualities were not stored, and no clone one base away is much larger. This entry belongs to a study of T-cell reconstitution after alpha-beta-depleted transplantation in children (TCRdb year 2016). Background for the entire study: T-cell immune reconstitution after TCRalphabeta/CD19-depleted allogeneic hematopoietic cell transplantation in children was quantitatively tracked in the study by means of TCR repertoire profiling. Here is what the overall study found, with its caveats: Hyperexpanded clone frequencies declined over subsequent months; after one year, T-cell counts and TCRbeta diversity were mostly attributed to newly produced T cells. The high TCRbeta diversity at day 60 in some patients was ascribed to recipient T cells and intrathymic progenitors that had survived conditioning. Apparently early alphabetaT-cell count recovery about two months after transplant reportedly relied on only several hundred rapidly expanded clones derived from non-depleted graft cells.

Preparation of the library involved PCR. Sequencing used an Illumina HiSeq 2500. TCR library preparation used molecular barcoding, with unique molecular identifiers applied to normalize quantification of the TCRbeta repertoire. The public reads were reanalyzed by TCRdb: fastp trimming at Q25, MiXCR alignment, in-frame beta chains only. When rows share a CDR3 protein, they turn into one entry using the most common DNA and genes. In this sample the table shows approximately 110,000 distinct CDR3 sequences, 20% to 25% of which occur a single time. Over 9.5% of the sample is taken by the ten largest. What this sample's treatment or condition label stands for: allogeneic hematopoietic cell transplantation with graft depleted of TCRalphabeta T cells and CD19 B cells. TCRalphabeta/CD19-depleted allogeneic hematopoietic cell grafts were given to the transplant recipients, all of whom were children. Trimming at the junction amounts to 3 bases on V and 4 bases on J, and the germline ends lie 13 bases apart. Per the germline V gene, SGDLS is the CDR1 and YYNGEE is the CDR2. Its CDR3 holds 14 amino acids, cysteine through phenylalanine. The only DNA kept is the CDR3, 42 bases in frame from the first base.

The source material was PBMCs, mostly from graft donor cells, sampled 180 days after TCRalphabeta/CD19-depleted stem cell transplant. The chain couples TRBV9 to TRBJ1-2; matching of 5 bases hints at TRBD1 as the D gene. The sequence was collected from a male patient between 2 and 10 years old who had a stem cell transplant for chronic granulomatous disease, so the T cells may come from the graft donor. For the CDR3, the sequence is CASSEGDGLYGYTF. The DNA sequence is TGTGCCAGCAGCGAAGGGGACGGCCTCTATGGCTACACCTTC.